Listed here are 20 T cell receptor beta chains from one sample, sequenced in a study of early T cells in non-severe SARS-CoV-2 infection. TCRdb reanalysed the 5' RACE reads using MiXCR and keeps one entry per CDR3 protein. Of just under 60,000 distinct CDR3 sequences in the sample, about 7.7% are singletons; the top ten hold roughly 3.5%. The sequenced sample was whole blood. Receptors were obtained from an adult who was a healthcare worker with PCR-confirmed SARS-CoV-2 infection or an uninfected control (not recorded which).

The chain's CDR3 is CASSITRGRVTGELFF. The CDR3 DNA sequence: TGTGCCAGCAGCATAACCAGGGGGCGGGTAACCGGGGAGCTGTTTTTT. The chain is built from TRBV7-6 and TRBJ2-2; TRBD1 agrees at 8 bases. This CDR3 is built from 16 residues. V dropped 5 bases and J dropped 5; count of bases not matched to a gene: 10. CDR1 and CDR2 from the germline V gene are SGHVS and FNYEAQ.

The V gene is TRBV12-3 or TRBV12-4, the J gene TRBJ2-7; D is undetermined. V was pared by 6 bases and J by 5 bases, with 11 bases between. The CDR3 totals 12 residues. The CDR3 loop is CASRRQVDEQYF. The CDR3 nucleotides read TGTGCCAGCAGACGACAAGTTGACGAGCAGTACTTC.

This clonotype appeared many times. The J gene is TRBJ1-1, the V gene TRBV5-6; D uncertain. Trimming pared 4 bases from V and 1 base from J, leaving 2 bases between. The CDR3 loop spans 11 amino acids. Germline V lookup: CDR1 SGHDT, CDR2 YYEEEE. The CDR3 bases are TGTGCCAGCAGCCGGAACACTGAAGCTTTCTTT. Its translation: CASSRNTEAFF. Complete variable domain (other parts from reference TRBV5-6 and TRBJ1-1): DAGVTQSPTHLIKTRGQQVTLRCSPKSGHDTVSWYQQALGQGPQFIFQYYEEEERQRGNFPDRFSGHQFPNYSSELNVNALLLGDSALYLCASSRNTEAFFGQGTRLTVV.

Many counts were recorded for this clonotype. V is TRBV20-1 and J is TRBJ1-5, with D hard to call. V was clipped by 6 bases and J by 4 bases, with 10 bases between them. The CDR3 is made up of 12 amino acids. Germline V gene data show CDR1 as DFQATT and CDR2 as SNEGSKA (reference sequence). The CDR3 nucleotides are TGCAGTGCCAGCCGGATGAATCAGCCCCAGCATTTT. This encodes CSASRMNQPQHF.

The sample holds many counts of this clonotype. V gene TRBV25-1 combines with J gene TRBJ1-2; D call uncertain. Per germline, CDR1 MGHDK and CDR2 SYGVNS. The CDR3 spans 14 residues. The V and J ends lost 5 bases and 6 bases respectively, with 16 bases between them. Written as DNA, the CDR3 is TGTGCCAGCAGTTGGACGTCTGGAAAGAATGGCTACACCTTC. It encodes CASSWTSGKNGYTF.

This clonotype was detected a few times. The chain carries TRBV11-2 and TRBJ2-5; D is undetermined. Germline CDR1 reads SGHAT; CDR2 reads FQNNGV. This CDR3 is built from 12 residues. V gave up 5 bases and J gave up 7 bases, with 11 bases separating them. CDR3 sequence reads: CASSTTALTQYF. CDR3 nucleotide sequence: TGTGCCAGCAGCACGACCGCTTTGACCCAGTACTTC.

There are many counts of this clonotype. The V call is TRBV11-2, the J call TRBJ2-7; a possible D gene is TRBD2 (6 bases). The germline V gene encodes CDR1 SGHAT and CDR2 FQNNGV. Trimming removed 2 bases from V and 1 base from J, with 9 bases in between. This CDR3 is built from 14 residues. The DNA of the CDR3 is TGTGCCAGCAGCTTAAAGCGGGCTTCCTACGAGCAGTACTTC. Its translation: CASSLKRASYEQYF.

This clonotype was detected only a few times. CDR3 loop: CASSLALSGRYGYTF. CDR3 coding DNA: TGTGCCAGCAGCTTAGCGCTTTCAGGCCGCTATGGCTACACCTTC. This rearrangement joins TRBV7-8 to TRBJ1-2, with D unresolved. Germline-derived CDR1 and CDR2 are SGHVS and FQNEAQ. This CDR3 spans 15 amino acids. Trimming removed 0 bases at V and 4 bases at J, with 12 bases between.

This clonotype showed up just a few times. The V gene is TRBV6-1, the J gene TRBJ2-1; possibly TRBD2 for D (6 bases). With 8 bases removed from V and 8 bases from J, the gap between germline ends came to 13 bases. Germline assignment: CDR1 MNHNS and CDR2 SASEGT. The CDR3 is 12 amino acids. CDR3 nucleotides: TGTGCCAGCGGAGGGTTGACTGATGAGCAGTTCTTC. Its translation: CASGGLTDEQFF.

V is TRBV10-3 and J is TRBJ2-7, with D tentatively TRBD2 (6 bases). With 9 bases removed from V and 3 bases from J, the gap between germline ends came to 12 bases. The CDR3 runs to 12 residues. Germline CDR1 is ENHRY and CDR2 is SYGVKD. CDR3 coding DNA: TGTGCCATTAGCGGTTCCAGCTACGAGCAGTACTTC. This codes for CAISGSSYEQYF.

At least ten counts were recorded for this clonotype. The CDR3: CASSLRDYSYEQYF. The CDR3 bases are TGTGCCAGCTCACTTCGGGACTACTCCTACGAGCAGTACTTC. The V and J genes are TRBV18 and TRBJ2-7, with 7 bases identical to TRBD2. Germline V gene data show CDR1 as KGHSH and CDR2 as LQKENI. There are 14 residues in the CDR3. V lost 4 bases, J lost 0 bases, and 3 bases stayed unmatched.

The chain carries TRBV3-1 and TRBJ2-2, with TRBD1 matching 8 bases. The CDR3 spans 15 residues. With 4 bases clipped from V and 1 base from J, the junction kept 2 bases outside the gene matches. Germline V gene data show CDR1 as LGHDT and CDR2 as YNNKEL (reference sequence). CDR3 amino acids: CASSLGQGNTGELFF. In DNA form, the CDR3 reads TGTGCCAGCAGCCTTGGACAGGGGAACACCGGGGAGCTGTTTTTT. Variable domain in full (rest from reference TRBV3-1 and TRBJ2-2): DTAVSQTPKYLVTQMGNDKSIKCEQNLGHDTMYWYKQDSKKFLKIMFSYNNKELIINETVPNRFSPKSPDKAHLNLHINSLELGDSAVYFCASSLGQGNTGELFFGEGSRLTVL.

The CDR3 is CASSGSGASPLHF. Written as DNA, the CDR3 is TGCGCCAGCAGCGGAAGTGGGGCTTCACCCCTCCACTTT. The chain employs TRBV5-1 and TRBJ1-6, with D perhaps TRBD1 (5 bases). The germline CDR1 and CDR2 sequences are SGHRS and YFSETQ. The V and J ends lost 4 bases and 9 bases respectively, with 11 bases between them. This CDR3 contains 13 residues.

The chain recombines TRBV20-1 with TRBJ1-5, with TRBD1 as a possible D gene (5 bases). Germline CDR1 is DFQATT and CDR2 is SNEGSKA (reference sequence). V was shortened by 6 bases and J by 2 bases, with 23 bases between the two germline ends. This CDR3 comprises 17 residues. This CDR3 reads CSAVDSRYLFGNQPQHF. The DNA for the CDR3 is TGCAGTGCCGTAGACAGCCGTTACCTATTTGGCAATCAGCCCCAGCATTTT.

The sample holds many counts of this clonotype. CDR3 sequence (DNA): TGTGCCAGCAGCGACAGGGTTCCAGAGACCCAGTACTTC. Its protein is CASSDRVPETQYF. V gene TRBV28 combines with J gene TRBJ2-5; 7 bases agree with TRBD1. The V gene's germline CDR1 is MDHEN and CDR2 SYDVKM. This CDR3 has 13 amino acids. The V and J ends lost 6 bases and 4 bases, in that order; junction bases with no gene match: 5.

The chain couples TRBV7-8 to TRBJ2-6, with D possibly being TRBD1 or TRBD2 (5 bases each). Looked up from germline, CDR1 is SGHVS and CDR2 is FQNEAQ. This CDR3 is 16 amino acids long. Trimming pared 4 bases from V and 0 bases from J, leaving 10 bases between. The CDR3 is CASSYGTNSGANVLTF. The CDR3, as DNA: TGTGCCAGCAGCTATGGGACCAACTCTGGGGCCAACGTCCTGACTTTC.

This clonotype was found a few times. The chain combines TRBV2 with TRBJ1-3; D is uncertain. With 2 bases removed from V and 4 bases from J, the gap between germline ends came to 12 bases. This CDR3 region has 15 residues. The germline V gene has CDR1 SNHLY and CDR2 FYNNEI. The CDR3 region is CASSESSPVGNTIYF. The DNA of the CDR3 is TGTGCCAGCAGTGAAAGCTCCCCTGTGGGAAACACCATATATTTT. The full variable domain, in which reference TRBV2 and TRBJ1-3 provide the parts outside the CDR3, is EPEVTQTPSHQVTQMGQEVILRCVPISNHLYFYWYRQILGQKVEFLVSFYNNEISEKSEIFDDQFSVERPDGSNFTLKIRSTKLEDSAMYFCASSESSPVGNTIYFGEGSWLTVV.

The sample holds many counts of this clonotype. CDR3 sequence: CASSLRDSYTEQYF. In DNA, the CDR3 is TGTGCCAGCAGTCTCCGGGACAGCTACACTGAGCAGTACTTC. This chain joins TRBV28 and TRBJ2-7; 7 positions match TRBD1. The CDR3 extends over 14 amino acids. Germline V gene data show CDR1 as MDHEN and CDR2 as SYDVKM. Trimming cost V 5 bases and J 7 bases; bases outside gene matches: 11.

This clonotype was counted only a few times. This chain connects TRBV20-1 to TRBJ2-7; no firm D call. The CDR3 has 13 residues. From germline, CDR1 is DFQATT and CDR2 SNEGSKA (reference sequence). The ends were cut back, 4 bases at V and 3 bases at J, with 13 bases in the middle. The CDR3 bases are TGCAGTGCTACTACCCACCTATACTACGAGCAGTACTTC. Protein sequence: CSATTHLYYEQYF.

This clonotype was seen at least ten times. CDR3 nucleotide sequence: TGTGCCAGCAGCCTTTGGGACAGCAACTATGGCTACACCTTC. It codes for CASSLWDSNYGYTF. The V gene is TRBV7-9, the J gene TRBJ1-2; 7 nucleotides align to TRBD1. CDR1 SEHNR and CDR2 FQNEAQ come from the germline V gene (reference sequence). The CDR3 covers 14 residues. Trimming at V came to 5 bases and at J to 2 bases, leaving 5 bases not matched to a gene. The whole variable domain, filled in from reference TRBV7-9 and TRBJ1-2, reads DTGVSQNPRHKITKRGQNVTFRCDPISEHNRLYWYRQTLGQGPEFLTYFQNEAQLEKSRLLSDRFSAERPKGSFSTLEIQRTEQGDSAMYLCASSLWDSNYGYTFGSGTRLTVV.